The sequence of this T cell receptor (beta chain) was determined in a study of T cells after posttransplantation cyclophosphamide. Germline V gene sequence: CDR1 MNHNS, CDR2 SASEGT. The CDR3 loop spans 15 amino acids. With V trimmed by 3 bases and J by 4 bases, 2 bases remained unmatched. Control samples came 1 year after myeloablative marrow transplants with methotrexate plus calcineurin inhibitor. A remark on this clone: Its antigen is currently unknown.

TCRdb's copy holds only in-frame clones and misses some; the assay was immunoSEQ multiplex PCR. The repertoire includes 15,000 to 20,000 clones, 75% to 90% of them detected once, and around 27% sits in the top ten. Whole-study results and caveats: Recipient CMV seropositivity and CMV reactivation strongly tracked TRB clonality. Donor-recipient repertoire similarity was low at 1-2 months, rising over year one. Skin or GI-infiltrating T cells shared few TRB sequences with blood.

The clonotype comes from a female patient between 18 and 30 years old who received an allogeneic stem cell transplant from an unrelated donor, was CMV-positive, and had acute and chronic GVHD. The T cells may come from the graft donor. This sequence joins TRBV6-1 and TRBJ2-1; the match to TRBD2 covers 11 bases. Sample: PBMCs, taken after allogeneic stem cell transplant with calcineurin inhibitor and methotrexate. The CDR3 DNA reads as TGTGCCAGCAGTGAGACTAGCGGGGCTTACAATGAGCAGTTCTTC. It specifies CASSETSGAYNEQFF.